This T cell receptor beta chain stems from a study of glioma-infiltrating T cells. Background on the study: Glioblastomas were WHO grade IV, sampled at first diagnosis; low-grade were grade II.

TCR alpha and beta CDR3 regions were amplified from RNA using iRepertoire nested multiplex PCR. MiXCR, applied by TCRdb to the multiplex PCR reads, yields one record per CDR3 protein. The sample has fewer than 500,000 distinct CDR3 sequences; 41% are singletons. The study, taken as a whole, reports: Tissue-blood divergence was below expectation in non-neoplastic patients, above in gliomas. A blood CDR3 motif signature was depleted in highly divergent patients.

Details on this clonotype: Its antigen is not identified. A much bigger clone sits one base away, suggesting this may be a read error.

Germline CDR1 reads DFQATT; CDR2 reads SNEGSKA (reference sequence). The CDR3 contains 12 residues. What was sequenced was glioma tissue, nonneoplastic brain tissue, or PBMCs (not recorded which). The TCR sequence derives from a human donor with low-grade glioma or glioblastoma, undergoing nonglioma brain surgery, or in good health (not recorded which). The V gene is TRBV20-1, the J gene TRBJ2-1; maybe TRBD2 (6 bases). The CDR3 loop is CSAGDSGDERFF. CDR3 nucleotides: TGCAGTGCCGGGGACTCCGGGGATGAGCGGTTCTTC.